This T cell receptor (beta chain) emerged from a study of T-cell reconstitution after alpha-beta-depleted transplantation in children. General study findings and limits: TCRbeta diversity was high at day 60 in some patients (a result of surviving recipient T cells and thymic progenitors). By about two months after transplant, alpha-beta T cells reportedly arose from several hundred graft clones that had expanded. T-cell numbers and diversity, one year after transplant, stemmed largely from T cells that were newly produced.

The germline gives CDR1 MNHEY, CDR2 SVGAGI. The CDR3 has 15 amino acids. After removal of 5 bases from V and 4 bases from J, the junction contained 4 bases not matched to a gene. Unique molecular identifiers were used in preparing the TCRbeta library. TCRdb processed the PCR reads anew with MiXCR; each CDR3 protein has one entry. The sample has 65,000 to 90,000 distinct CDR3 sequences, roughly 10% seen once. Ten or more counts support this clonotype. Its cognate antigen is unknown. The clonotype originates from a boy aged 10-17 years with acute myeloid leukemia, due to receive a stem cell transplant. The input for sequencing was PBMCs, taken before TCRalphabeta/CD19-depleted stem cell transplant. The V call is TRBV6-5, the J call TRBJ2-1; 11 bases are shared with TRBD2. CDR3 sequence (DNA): TGTGCCAGCAGTACTAGCGGGGGTAGATACAATGAGCAGTTCTTC. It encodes CASSTSGGRYNEQFF.